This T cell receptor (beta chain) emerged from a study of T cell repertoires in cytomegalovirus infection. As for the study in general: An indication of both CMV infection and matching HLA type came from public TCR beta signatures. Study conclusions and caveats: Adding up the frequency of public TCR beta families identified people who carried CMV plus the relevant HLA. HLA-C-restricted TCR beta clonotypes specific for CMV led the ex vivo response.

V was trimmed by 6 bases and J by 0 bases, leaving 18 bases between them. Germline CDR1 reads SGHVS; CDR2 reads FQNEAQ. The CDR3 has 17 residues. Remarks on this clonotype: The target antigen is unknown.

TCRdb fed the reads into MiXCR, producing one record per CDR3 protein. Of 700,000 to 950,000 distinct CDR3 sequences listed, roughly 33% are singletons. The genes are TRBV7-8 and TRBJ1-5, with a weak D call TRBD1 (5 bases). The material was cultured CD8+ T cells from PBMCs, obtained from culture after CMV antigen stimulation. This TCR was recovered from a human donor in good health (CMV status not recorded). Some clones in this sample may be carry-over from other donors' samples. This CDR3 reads CASRVSPGGYSNQPQHF. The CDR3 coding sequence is TGTGCCAGCAGGGTCTCCCCGGGGGGGTATAGCAATCAGCCCCAGCATTTT.